The entry below gives a single TCR beta chain sequence along with its context. The target of this receptor is not known. It has no much larger one-base neighbor in the sample; base qualities were not kept. In this study, focal radiation therapy paired with CTLA-4 blockade (ipilimumab) was tested in patients who had chemo-refractory metastatic non-small-cell lung cancer. The entry originates in a study of radiotherapy plus CTLA-4 blockade in lung cancer (dated by TCRdb to the late 2010s). Regarding the complete study: Objective responses were observed in 18% of enrolled patients, and disease control was achieved in around 28%.

Here is what the overall study found, with its caveats: Increased serum interferon-beta after radiation, together with early dynamic changes in blood T cell clones, were reported to be the strongest predictors of response. After treatment with radiotherapy and ipilimumab, TCR clones that originated in tumors expanded in peripheral blood.

Library prep was done by the immunoSEQ multiplex PCR assay. TCRdb took this table from immuneACCESS and kept in-frame rearrangements with V and J called. Such tables lack part of the clones; where checked against another copy, unresolved V genes explain under half of the gap, and the rest is unexplained. Recorded for this sample are tens of thousands of clones; approximately 84% of them occurred a single time. The ten largest clones represent about 2% of the sample. The receptor was isolated from a human donor with non-small cell lung cancer who had a partial response to radiotherapy plus ipilimumab. The starting material was peripheral blood, obtained from a patient treated with radiotherapy plus ipilimumab.

The DNA reads TGTGCCAGCAGTGAATGGGGGGACAGGGCCACTGAAGCTTTCTTT. The resulting protein is CASSEWGDRATEAFF. The chain was built from TRBV25-1 and TRBJ1-1; the central 9 bases match TRBD1. Clipping removes 1 base from V and 4 bases from J, with 4 as the unmatched junction base count. Reading from cysteine to phenylalanine, the CDR3 counts 15 amino acids. Just CDR3 DNA is preserved here, 45 bases in frame from base 1. Via the germline V gene, CDR1 is MGHDK and CDR2 SYGVNS.